Each of the 8 T cell receptor beta chains below was sequenced from the same sample in a study of T cell responses to AZD1222 COVID-19 vaccine. The protocol was immunoSEQ multiplex PCR, while the TCRdb copy is restricted to in-frame clones and leaves out a portion. The repertoire consists of about 160,000 clones, with about 95% occurring once and the leading ten covering 1.3%. Sequenced here: peripheral blood, sampled on day 0 of AZD1222 vaccination. The receptors derive from an adult in good health.

The genes are TRBV6-2 or TRBV6-3 and TRBJ2-2; TRBD2 agrees at 11 bases. The CDR3 is made up of 21 amino acids. V lost 5 bases and J lost 1; bases outside the gene matches: 18. In germline, CDR1 is MNHEY, CDR2 SVGEGT. The CDR3 loop reads CASSHNWSGTSGYVNTGELFF. In nucleotides, the CDR3 is TGTGCCAGCAGTCACAATTGGTCCGGGACTAGCGGATACGTGAACACCGGGGAGCTGTTTTTT.

The DNA of the CDR3 is TGCGCCAGCAGCCAATCCCACCCGGGACTGTGGGGCTACACCTTC. Its protein is CASSQSHPGLWGYTF. V usage is TRBV4-1 and J usage is TRBJ1-2; tentative D call: TRBD1 (5 bases). The CDR3 spans 15 residues. Germline CDR1 is MGHRA and CDR2 is YSYEKL. Trimming shortened V by 2 bases and J by 8 bases, and 18 bases separated the two germline ends.

Only one count was recorded for this clone. The chain carries TRBV9 and TRBJ2-1; 13 bases match TRBD2. This CDR3 has 16 amino acids. CDR1 and CDR2 from the germline V gene are SGDLS and YYNGEE. Trimming took 0 bases from V and 10 from J; bases not matched to a gene: 7. This CDR3 reads CASSVGTSGSPDEQFF. The CDR3 region has the DNA TGTGCCAGCAGCGTAGGGACTAGCGGGAGTCCTGACGAGCAGTTCTTC.

This clone showed up just once. The V and J genes are TRBV5-4 and TRBJ1-6; D unclear. CDR1 and CDR2 (germline): SGHNT, YYREEE (reference sequence). Trimming left V 0 bases short and J 7 bases short, with 8 bases between. This CDR3 has 14 residues. DNA of the CDR3: TGTGCCAGCAGCTTGGGGGTAAAGAATTCACCCCTCCACTTT. It specifies CASSLGVKNSPLHF.

The rearrangement uses TRBV5-1 and TRBJ2-6; D gene uncertain. The length of the CDR3 is 16 residues. Germline V gene lookup returns CDR1 SGHRS and CDR2 YFSETQ. Trimming took 0 bases from V and 0 from J, leaving 7 bases between them. The CDR3 sequence is CASSLEMGSGANVLTF. For the CDR3, the DNA is TGCGCCAGCAGCTTGGAGATGGGCTCTGGGGCCAACGTCCTGACTTTC.

This chain connects TRBV6-4 to TRBJ1-6, with D possibly matching TRBD1 (5 bases). V lost 3 bases and J lost 0, with 9 bases in between. Per germline, CDR1 MRHNA and CDR2 SNTAGT. CDR3 length equals 16 residues. The CDR3 reads CASSEYDSSYNSPLHF. The CDR3 DNA follows: TGTGCCAGCAGTGAGTACGACAGCTCCTATAATTCACCCCTCCACTTT.

The chain has TRBV6-4 and TRBJ2-6, with D unresolved. V was pared by 3 bases and J by 3 bases, with 9 bases between. Germline CDR1 reads MRHNA; CDR2 reads SNTAGT. The CDR3 extends over 15 amino acids. In DNA, the CDR3 is TGTGCCAGCAGTGAAAGGCTCGGTGGGGCCAACGTCCTGACTTTC. Amino acid sequence: CASSERLGGANVLTF.

The chain combines TRBV5-3 with TRBJ2-1; D unresolved. TRBV5-3 qualifies as an ORF whose function is uncertain. V was cut by 7 bases and J by 4 bases, with 15 bases left in between. The CDR3 runs to 14 residues. The CDR3 loop is CARHCPPRYNEQFF. DNA of the CDR3: TGTGCCAGACATTGCCCCCCTCGGTACAATGAGCAGTTCTTC.